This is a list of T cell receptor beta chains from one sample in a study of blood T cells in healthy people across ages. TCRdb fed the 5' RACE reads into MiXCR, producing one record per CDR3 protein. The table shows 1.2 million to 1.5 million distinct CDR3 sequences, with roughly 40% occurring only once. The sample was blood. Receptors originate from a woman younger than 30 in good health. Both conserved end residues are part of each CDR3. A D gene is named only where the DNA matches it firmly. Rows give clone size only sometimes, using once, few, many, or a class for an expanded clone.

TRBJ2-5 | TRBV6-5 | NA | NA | CASSYTTALYQETQYF | TGTGCCAGCAGTTACACAACAGCTCTGTACCAAGAGACCCAGTACTTC
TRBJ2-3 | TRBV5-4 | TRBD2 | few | CASRQKTSESTDTQYF | TGTGCCAGCAGACAGAAGACTAGCGAGAGCACAGATACGCAGTATTTT
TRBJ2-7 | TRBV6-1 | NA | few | CASSVFGMKEEQYF | TGTGCCAGCAGTGTGTTCGGGATGAAAGAGGAGCAGTACTTC
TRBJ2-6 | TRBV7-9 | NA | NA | CASSLNWALSGANVLTF | TGTGCCAGCAGCCTAAACTGGGCGCTTTCTGGGGCCAACGTCCTGACTTTC
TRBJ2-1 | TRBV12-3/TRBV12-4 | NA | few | CASRHLDGLFF | TGTGCCAGCAGGCACCTTGACGGGCTGTTCTTC
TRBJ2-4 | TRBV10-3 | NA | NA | CAISEGNPQYF | TGTGCCATCAGTGAAGGGAACCCTCAGTACTTC
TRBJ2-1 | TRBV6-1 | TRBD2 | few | CASSELAGGPGYEQFF | TGTGCCAGCAGTGAACTAGCGGGGGGGCCAGGATATGAGCAGTTCTTC
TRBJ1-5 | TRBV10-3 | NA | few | CAISETGFGNQPQHF | TGTGCCATCAGTGAAACAGGGTTTGGCAATCAGCCCCAGCATTTT
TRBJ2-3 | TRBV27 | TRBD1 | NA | CASMMAGTGYTQYF | TGTGCCAGCATGATGGCCGGGACAGGCTATACGCAGTATTTT
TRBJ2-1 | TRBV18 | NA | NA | CASSPEIPGHIRDNEQFF | TGTGCCAGCTCACCAGAGATACCAGGTCATATACGGGACAATGAGCAGTTCTTC
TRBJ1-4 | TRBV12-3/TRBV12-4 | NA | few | CASSLVLVNEKLFF | TGTGCCAGCAGTTTAGTCCTGGTTAATGAAAAACTGTTTTTT
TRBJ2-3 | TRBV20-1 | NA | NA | CSGGDNTDTQYF | TGCAGTGGGGGGGATAACACAGATACGCAGTATTTT
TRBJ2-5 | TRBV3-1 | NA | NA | CASSQELGSETQYF | TGTGCCAGCAGCCAAGAGTTGGGCAGCGAGACCCAGTACTTC
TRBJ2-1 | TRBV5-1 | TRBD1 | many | CASSLRTGWNEQFF | TGCGCCAGCAGCTTAAGGACAGGGTGGAATGAGCAGTTCTTC
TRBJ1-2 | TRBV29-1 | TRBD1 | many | CSVRKPGQYYGYTF | TGCAGCGTCCGGAAACCGGGACAGTACTATGGCTACACCTTC
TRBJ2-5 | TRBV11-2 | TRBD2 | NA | CASSFLSGGETQYF | TGTGCCAGCAGCTTCCTAAGCGGGGGAGAGACCCAGTACTTC
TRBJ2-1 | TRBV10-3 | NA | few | CAISVSLSSYNEQFF | TGTGCCATCAGTGTATCGTTAAGCTCCTACAATGAGCAGTTCTTC
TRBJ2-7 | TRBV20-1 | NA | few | CSARIGGAGEQYF | TGCAGTGCTAGAATTGGTGGCGCGGGGGAGCAGTACTTC
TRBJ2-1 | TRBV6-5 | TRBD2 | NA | CASSYAPLAGGPNEQFF | TGTGCCAGCAGTTACGCCCCTTTAGCGGGAGGGCCCAATGAGCAGTTCTTC
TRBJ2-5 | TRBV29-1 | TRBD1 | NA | CSVERNTGAGETQYF | TGCAGCGTTGAAAGGAACACAGGGGCGGGAGAGACCCAGTACTTC
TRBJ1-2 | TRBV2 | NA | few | CASSETDGYTF | TGTGCCAGCAGTGAAACGGATGGCTACACCTTC
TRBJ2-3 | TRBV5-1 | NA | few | CASSPKGRASTDTQYF | TGCGCCAGCAGCCCGAAGGGGCGGGCTAGCACAGATACGCAGTATTTT
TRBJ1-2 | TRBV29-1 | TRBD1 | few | CSVAGGGYGYTF | TGCAGCGTTGCAGGGGGCGGCTATGGCTACACCTTC
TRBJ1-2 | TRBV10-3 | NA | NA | CAISEYLDIDYGYTF | TGTGCCATCAGTGAGTACTTAGACATTGACTATGGCTACACCTTC
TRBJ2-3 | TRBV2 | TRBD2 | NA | CASTERGSTDTQYF | TGTGCCAGCACCGAGCGGGGGAGCACAGATACGCAGTATTTT
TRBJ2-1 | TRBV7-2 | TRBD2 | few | CASSLAPLAGGNEQFF | TGTGCCAGCAGCTTAGCCCCCTTGGCGGGAGGGAATGAGCAGTTCTTC
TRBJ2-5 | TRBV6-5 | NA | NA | CASSYWGTAKGETQYF | TGTGCCAGCAGTTACTGGGGGACCGCGAAGGGAGAGACCCAGTACTTC
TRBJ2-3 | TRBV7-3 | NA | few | CASSAGLPPDTQYF | TGTGCCAGCAGCGCCGGACTACCCCCAGATACGCAGTATTTT
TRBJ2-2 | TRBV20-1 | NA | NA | CSALHATKATGELFF | TGCAGTGCTCTTCATGCGACCAAGGCTACCGGGGAGCTGTTTTTT
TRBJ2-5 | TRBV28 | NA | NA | CASSAAGGGQYF | TGTGCCAGCAGTGCGGCCGGGGGCGGGCAGTACTTC
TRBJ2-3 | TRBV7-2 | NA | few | CASSFYGADTQYF | TGTGCCAGCAGCTTTTATGGGGCAGATACGCAGTATTTT
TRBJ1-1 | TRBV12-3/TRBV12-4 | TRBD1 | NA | CASSLGPLGQGAEAFF | TGTGCCAGCAGTTTGGGACCTCTCGGACAGGGGGCTGAAGCTTTCTTT
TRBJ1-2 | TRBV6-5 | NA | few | CASSQGKGYTF | TGTGCCAGCAGCCAGGGGAAGGGCTACACCTTC
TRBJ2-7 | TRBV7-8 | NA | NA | CASSLVSSDCEQYF | TGCGCCAGCAGCTTAGTATCCTCAGACTGCGAGCAGTACTTC
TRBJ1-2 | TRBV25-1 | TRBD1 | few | CASSEGGQALGYGYTF | TGTGCCAGCAGTGAAGGGGGACAGGCCCTTGGATATGGCTACACCTTC
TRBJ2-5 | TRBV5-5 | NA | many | CASSLVQLQETQYF | TGTGCCAGCAGCTTGGTGCAACTTCAAGAGACCCAGTACTTC
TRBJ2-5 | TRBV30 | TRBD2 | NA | CAWAMASGETQYF | TGTGCCTGGGCAATGGCTAGCGGAGAGACCCAGTACTTC
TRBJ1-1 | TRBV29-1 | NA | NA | CSVAVGHNTEAFF | TGCAGCGTAGCGGTTGGTCATAACACTGAAGCTTTCTTT
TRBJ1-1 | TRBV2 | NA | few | CASSERGTEAFF | TGTGCCAGCAGTGAACGGGGCACTGAAGCTTTCTTT
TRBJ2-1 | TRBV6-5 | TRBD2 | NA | CASSYRWSGERMDNEQFF | TGTGCCAGCAGTTATCGTTGGAGCGGGGAGAGGATGGACAATGAGCAGTTCTTC
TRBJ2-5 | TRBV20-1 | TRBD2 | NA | CSGTSGRRGETQYF | TGCAGTGGGACTAGCGGGAGGAGAGGGGAGACCCAGTACTTC
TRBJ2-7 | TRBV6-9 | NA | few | CASSQDKSRPYEQYF | TGTGCCAGCAGCCAAGACAAAAGCCGTCCCTACGAGCAGTACTTC
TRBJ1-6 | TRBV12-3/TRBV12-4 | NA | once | CASSSRGYNPPLHF | TGTGCCAGCAGTTCCAGGGGCTATAATCCACCCCTCCACTTT
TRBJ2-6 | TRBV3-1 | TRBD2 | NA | CASSGTGGSSSGANVLTF | TGTGCCAGCAGCGGGACGGGGGGATCGAGCTCTGGGGCCAACGTCCTGACTTTC
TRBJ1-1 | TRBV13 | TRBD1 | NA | CASSLGGQYTEAFF | TGTGCCAGCAGCTTAGGGGGACAGTACACTGAAGCTTTCTTT
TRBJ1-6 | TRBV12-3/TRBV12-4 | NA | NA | CASSFDSRSPLHF | TGTGCCAGCAGTTTCGACAGCAGATCACCCCTCCACTTT
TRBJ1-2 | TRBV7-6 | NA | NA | CASSQGGGNSYTF | TGTGCCAGCAGCCAAGGGGGGGGCAATAGCTACACCTTC
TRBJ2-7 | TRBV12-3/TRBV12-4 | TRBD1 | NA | CAGSPGQGRSEQYF | TGTGCCGGCAGTCCCGGACAGGGCCGAAGCGAGCAGTACTTC